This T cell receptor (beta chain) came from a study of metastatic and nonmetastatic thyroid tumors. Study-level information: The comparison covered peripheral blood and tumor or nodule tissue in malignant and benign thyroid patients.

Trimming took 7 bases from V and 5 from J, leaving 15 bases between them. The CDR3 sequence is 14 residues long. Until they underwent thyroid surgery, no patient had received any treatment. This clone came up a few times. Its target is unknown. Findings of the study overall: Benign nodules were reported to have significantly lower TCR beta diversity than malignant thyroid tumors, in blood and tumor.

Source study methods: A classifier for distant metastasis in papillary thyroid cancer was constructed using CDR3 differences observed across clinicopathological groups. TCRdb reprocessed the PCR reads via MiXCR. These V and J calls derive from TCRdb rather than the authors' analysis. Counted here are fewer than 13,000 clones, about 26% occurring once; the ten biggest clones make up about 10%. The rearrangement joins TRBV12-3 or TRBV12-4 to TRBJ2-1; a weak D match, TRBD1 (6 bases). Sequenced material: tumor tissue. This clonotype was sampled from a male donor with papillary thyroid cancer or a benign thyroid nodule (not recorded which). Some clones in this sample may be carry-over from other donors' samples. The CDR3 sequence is CASIRTEKNNEQFF. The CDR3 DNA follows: TGTGCCAGCATTAGGACAGAAAAAAACAATGAGCAGTTCTTC.